This passage covers 23 T cell receptor beta chains from one sample sequenced in a study of cytomegalovirus exposure and HLA in healthy donors. It was with 60 Vbeta and 13 Jbeta primers that the PCR ran. Assay: immunoSEQ multiplex PCR; the TCRdb copy retains only in-frame clones and omits some. The sample holds 95,000 to 150,000 clones; approximately 80% are singletons and the top ten take about 3.9%. Material: PBMCs. The receptors were sampled from a human donor in good health.

This clone was seen once. One junction end disagrees with the germline gene, perhaps due to a read error. The chain employs TRBV7-9 and TRBJ2-2, with TRBD2 matching 8 bases. Per the germline V gene, CDR1 is SEHNR and CDR2 is FQNEAQ (reference sequence). The CDR3 loop spans 15 amino acids. The CDR3 DNA sequence: TGTGCCAGCAGTTTAGGACTAGCCAACACCGGGGAGCTGTTTTTT. It specifies CASSLGLANTGELFF.

The chain has TRBV2 and TRBJ1-5, with D maybe TRBD1 (5 bases). Deletions cut 3 bases from V and 4 bases from J, with 7 bases between. CDR1 is SNHLY, CDR2 FYNNEI, per germline. The CDR3 is made up of 13 amino acids. CDR3 protein: CASSEGGNQPQHF. In DNA form, the CDR3 reads TGTGCCAGCAGTGAGGGGGGTAATCAGCCCCAGCATTTT. The full variable domain, completed using reference TRBV2 and TRBJ1-5, is EPEVTQTPSHQVTQMGQEVILRCVPISNHLYFYWYRQILGQKVEFLVSFYNNEISEKSEIFDDQFSVERPDGSNFTLKIRSTKLEDSAMYFCASSEGGNQPQHFGDGTRLSIL.

The rearrangement uses TRBV19 and TRBJ1-2, with D possibly being TRBD1 (5 bases). Trimming took off 5 bases at V and 4 bases at J, with 20 bases between the two ends. The CDR3 is made up of 16 amino acids. Germline-derived CDR1 and CDR2 are LNHDA and SQIVND (reference sequence). The CDR3 sequence: CASSVLRAGDSYGYTF. The CDR3 DNA follows: TGTGCCAGTAGTGTCCTCAGGGCGGGAGACTCCTATGGCTACACCTTC.

The chain has TRBV6-1 and TRBJ2-5, with 11 bases identical to TRBD2. J was trimmed by 1 base and V by 3 bases; bases with no gene match: 7. CDR1 MNHNS and CDR2 SASEGT come from the germline V gene. CDR3 length: 17 amino acids. CDR3 DNA sequence: TGTGCCAGCAGTGACCGACTAGCGGGGACGGGCCAAGAGACCCAGTACTTC. Encoded protein: CASSDRLAGTGQETQYF.

The chain is built from TRBV10-3 and TRBJ1-4, with D possibly being TRBD1 (6 bases). Between the trimmed V and J ends, which lost 5 bases and 5 bases, there was a span of 9 bases. Germline V lookup: CDR1 ENHRY, CDR2 SYGVKD. The CDR3 extends over 13 amino acids. The CDR3 DNA sequence: TGTGCCATCAGTATGGGGGCCAATGAAAAACTGTTTTTT. Protein: CAISMGANEKLFF.

The rearrangement joins TRBV18 to TRBJ2-1; 9 nucleotides align to TRBD1. V dropped 6 bases and J dropped 4; count of bases not matched to a gene: 1. CDR1 and CDR2 (germline): KGHSH, LQKENI. The CDR3 is made up of 13 amino acids. The CDR3 DNA sequence: TGTGCCAGCTCGGGACAGGGTTACAATGAGCAGTTCTTC. Translated: CASSGQGYNEQFF.

V and J are TRBV28 and TRBJ1-1, with 7 bases aligning to TRBD1. CDR1 is MDHEN, CDR2 SYDVKM, per germline. The CDR3 is 15 residues long. J gave up 4 bases and V 5 bases, and 10 bases lay outside the gene matches. The CDR3 protein is CASSRDSESPTEAFF. The DNA for the CDR3 is TGTGCCAGCAGTCGGGACAGCGAGTCCCCCACTGAAGCTTTCTTT.

The rearrangement uses TRBV5-1 and TRBJ2-5; D unclear. The CDR3 is 13 amino acids. Looked up from germline, CDR1 is SGHRS and CDR2 is YFSETQ. V shed 0 bases and J shed 4 bases, with 7 bases lying between them. This CDR3 reads CASSLEQLETQYF. CDR3 in DNA: TGCGCCAGCAGCTTGGAACAGCTAGAGACCCAGTACTTC.

The chain uses TRBV10-3 and TRBJ1-1, with TRBD1 matching 9 bases. With V trimmed by 6 bases and J by 2 bases, 7 bases remained unmatched. Germline CDR1 and CDR2: ENHRY and SYGVKD. There are 15 residues in the CDR3. The CDR3 sequence: CAIRDTGGRNTEAFF. The CDR3 coding sequence is TGTGCCATCAGGGATACAGGGGGCCGAAACACTGAAGCTTTCTTT.

The count of this clone is one. This rearrangement joins TRBV7-9 to TRBJ1-1; tentatively, D is TRBD1 (6 bases). Germline CDR1 is SEHNR and CDR2 is FQNEAQ (reference sequence). This CDR3 spans 14 amino acids. V lost 2 bases and J 9 bases, leaving 16 bases between the germline ends. The CDR3 bases are TGTGCCAGCAGCTTAAGAGGGGACACTGAAAAAGCTTTCTTT. This gives the protein CASSLRGDTEKAFF.

This clone occurred a few times. The J gene is TRBJ2-7, the V gene TRBV18; D may be TRBD2 (5 bases). V lost 1 base and J 7 bases, leaving 8 bases between the germline ends. CDR1 and CDR2 from the germline V gene are KGHSH and LQKENI. CDR3 length equals 12 residues. The CDR3, as DNA: TGTGCCAGCTCACCACGACCGGGGGAGCAGTACTTC. This gives the protein CASSPRPGEQYF. The whole variable domain, filled in from reference TRBV18 and TRBJ2-7, reads NAGVMQNPRHLVRRRGQEARLRCSPMKGHSHVYWYRQLPEEGLKFMVYLQKENIIDESGMPKERFSAEFPKEGPSILRIQQVVRGDSAAYFCASSPRPGEQYFGPGTRLTVT.

This sequence joins TRBV19 and TRBJ1-2; TRBD1 agrees at 8 bases. V shed 3 bases, J shed 7 bases, and the junction held 13 bases outside the gene matches. This CDR3 spans 16 amino acids. Germline CDR1 is LNHDA and CDR2 is SQIVND (reference sequence). CDR3 DNA sequence: TGTGCCAGTAGTATCCCTGGACAGGGCAGAAACGGTGGCTACACCTTC. Translation: CASSIPGQGRNGGYTF. Drawing the rest from reference TRBV19 and TRBJ1-2, the complete variable domain is DGGITQSPKYLFRKEGQNVTLSCEQNLNHDAMYWYRQDPGQGLRLIYYSQIVNDFQKGDIAEGYSVSREKKESFPLTVTSAQKNPTAFYLCASSIPGQGRNGGYTFGSGTRLTVV.

The rearrangement joins TRBV5-1 to TRBJ2-1, with TRBD2 matching 16 bases. This CDR3 has 16 amino acids. V lost 2 bases and J lost 8; bases outside the gene matches: 4. Germline V gene data show CDR1 as SGHRS and CDR2 as YFSETQ. The CDR3: CASSFGTSGRAHEQFF. The CDR3, as DNA: TGCGCCAGCAGCTTTGGGACTAGCGGGAGGGCTCATGAGCAGTTCTTC.

This chain joins TRBV7-9 and TRBJ1-4; D remains ambiguous. Germline CDR1 SEHNR, CDR2 FQNEAQ (reference sequence). CDR3 length: 14 amino acids. V lost 6 bases and J 8 bases, leaving 16 bases between the germline ends. The CDR3 sequence is CASSFRRSREKLFF. The DNA for the CDR3 is TGTGCCAGCAGTTTCCGGAGATCAAGGGAAAAACTGTTTTTT.

This chain uses TRBV27 with TRBJ1-5, with TRBD1 matching over 10 bases. Losses at the gene ends were 4 bases for V and 3 bases for J; bases not matched to a gene: 3. Germline CDR1 is MNHEY and CDR2 is SMNVEV (reference sequence). CDR3 size: 15 residues. CDR3 sequence (DNA): TGTGCCAGCAGTTCAGACAGGGGGCCCAATCAGCCCCAGCATTTT. It yields the protein CASSSDRGPNQPQHF.

V usage is TRBV4-1 and J usage is TRBJ1-2; D perhaps matches TRBD1 (6 bases). Between the trimmed V and J ends, which lost 2 bases and 8 bases, there was a span of 15 bases. The germline gives CDR1 MGHRA, CDR2 YSYEKL. This CDR3 region has 14 residues. The CDR3 loop is CASSQHQGLGGYTF. Written as DNA, the CDR3 is TGCGCCAGCAGCCAACACCAGGGGCTTGGGGGCTACACCTTC.

The V and J genes are TRBV7-8 and TRBJ1-2; TRBD1 is a possible D gene (5 bases). The CDR3 spans 14 residues. Trimming took 5 bases from V and 6 from J, leaving 16 bases between them. Germline V CDR1 and CDR2: SGHVS, FQNEAQ. The CDR3 loop reads CASSPTGASNGYTF. CDR3 sequence (DNA): TGTGCCAGCAGCCCCACTGGGGCGTCAAATGGCTACACCTTC.

This clone was seen a few times. The chain joins TRBV28 to TRBJ1-6; a possible D gene is TRBD1 (5 bases). V gave up 5 bases and J gave up 8 bases, with 19 bases separating them. This CDR3 comprises 16 residues. The germline CDR1 and CDR2 sequences are MDHEN and SYDVKM. The DNA of the CDR3 is TGTGCCAGCAGTCCCGAGTGGGGCAGGGCGCATTCACCCCTCCACTTT. The encoded protein is CASSPEWGRAHSPLHF.

The chain joins TRBV19 to TRBJ1-2; 9 positions agree with TRBD1. CDR1 is LNHDA and CDR2 is SQIVND in the germline V gene (reference sequence). The CDR3 consists of 16 residues. Unmatched junction bases numbered 15, after V lost 7 bases and J lost 6 bases. In DNA, the CDR3 is TGTGCCAGTACCCCAATCCGGGACAGGGAACCAGATGGCTACACCTTC. Residues: CASTPIRDREPDGYTF.

This clone has a single count. The V gene is TRBV7-9, the J gene TRBJ2-7; 8 bases fit TRBD1. V lost 1 base, J lost 5 bases, and 1 base stayed unmatched. The CDR3 is 13 amino acids. Germline V lookup: CDR1 SEHNR, CDR2 FQNEAQ (reference sequence). CDR3 region: CASSLVQGDEQYF. As DNA, the CDR3 is TGTGCCAGCAGCTTAGTACAGGGGGACGAGCAGTACTTC.

This clone has a handful of counts. The V call is TRBV12-5, the J call TRBJ2-3; TRBD1 agrees at 8 bases. Trimming cost V 1 base and J 6 bases; bases outside gene matches: 6. Germline CDR1 is LGHNT and CDR2 is FRNRAP. The CDR3 runs 15 residues. The CDR3 protein is CASGLAGGPMDTQYF. The DNA for the CDR3 is TGTGCTAGTGGTTTGGCAGGGGGCCCTATGGATACGCAGTATTTT.

The chain combines TRBV19 with TRBJ2-2; 11 positions agree with TRBD2. From germline, CDR1 is LNHDA and CDR2 SQIVND (reference sequence). The length of the CDR3 is 22 residues. J lost 5 bases, V lost 1 base, and 21 bases had no gene match. The CDR3 reads CASSIVLSSRGASGRRTGELFF. DNA of the CDR3: TGTGCCAGTAGTATAGTCCTCTCTAGCAGGGGTGCTAGCGGGAGGAGAACCGGGGAGCTGTTTTTT.

The chain has TRBV6-5 and TRBJ2-1, with TRBD2 as a possible D gene (6 bases). There are 15 residues in the CDR3. In germline, CDR1 is MNHEY, CDR2 SVGAGI. V gave up 4 bases and J gave up 7 bases, with 17 bases separating them. CDR3 in DNA: TGTGCCAGCAGTTGGACTACGGGGCTAGGGAATGAGCAGTTCTTC. Translation: CASSWTTGLGNEQFF.